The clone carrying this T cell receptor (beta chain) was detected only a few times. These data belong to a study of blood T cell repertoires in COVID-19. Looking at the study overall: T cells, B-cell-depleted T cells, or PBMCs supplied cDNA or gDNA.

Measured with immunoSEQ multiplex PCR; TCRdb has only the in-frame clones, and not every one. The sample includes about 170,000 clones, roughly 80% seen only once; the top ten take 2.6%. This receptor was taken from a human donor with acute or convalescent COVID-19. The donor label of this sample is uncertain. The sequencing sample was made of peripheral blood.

CDR3 sequence (DNA): TGTGCCAGCAGTGAACCTGCAGGAGGCTACCGAGTTTCCAGCTCCTACAATGAGCAGTTCTTC. Its translation is CASSEPAGGYRVSSSYNEQFF. The rearrangement uses TRBV2 and TRBJ2-1; possibly TRBD2 for D (5 bases). Per germline, CDR1 SNHLY and CDR2 FYNNEI. V lost 2 bases to trimming and J lost 0 bases, with 26 bases between them. The CDR3 is 21 residues long.